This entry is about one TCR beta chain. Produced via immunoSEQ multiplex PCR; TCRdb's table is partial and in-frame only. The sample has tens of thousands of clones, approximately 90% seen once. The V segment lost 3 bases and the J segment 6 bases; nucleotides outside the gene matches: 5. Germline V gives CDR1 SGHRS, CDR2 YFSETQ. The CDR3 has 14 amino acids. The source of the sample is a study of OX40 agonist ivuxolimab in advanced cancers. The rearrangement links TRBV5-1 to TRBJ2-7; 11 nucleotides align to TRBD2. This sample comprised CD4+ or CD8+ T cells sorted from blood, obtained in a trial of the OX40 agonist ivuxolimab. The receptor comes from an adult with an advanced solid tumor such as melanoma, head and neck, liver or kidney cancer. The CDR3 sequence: CASSSGTSGGEQYF. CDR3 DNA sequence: TGCGCCAGCAGCTCGGGGACTAGCGGAGGCGAGCAGTACTTC.